Each of the 13 T cell receptor beta chains below was sequenced from the same sample in a study of T cell changes during pregnancy in multiple sclerosis. The repertoire was sequenced with immunoSEQ multiplex PCR; TCRdb's copy has only in-frame clones and lacks some. The sample contains about 84,000 clones, 94% of which appear only once. The material was peripheral blood, obtained in the second trimester of pregnancy. These receptors originate from a female donor in good health, enrolled as a control in a pregnancy study.

V gene TRBV6-5 combines with J gene TRBJ2-1; D call uncertain. Germline CDR1 and CDR2: MNHEY and SVGAGI. Trimming left V 0 bases short and J 12 bases short, with 12 bases between. The CDR3 extends over 13 amino acids. The CDR3 sequence: CASSYSVESGQFF. CDR3 nucleotide sequence: TGTGCCAGCAGTTACTCCGTAGAGTCGGGGCAGTTCTTC.

The V and J genes are TRBV7-9 and TRBJ2-1; 9 nucleotides agree with TRBD1. This CDR3 is built from 15 residues. From germline, CDR1 is SEHNR and CDR2 FQNEAQ (reference sequence). Trimming removed 2 bases from V and 4 bases from J; junction bases left unmatched: 3. CDR3 region: CASSLKGQGYNEQFF. In nucleotides, the CDR3 is TGTGCCAGCAGCTTAAAGGGACAGGGTTACAATGAGCAGTTCTTC.

The chain employs TRBV28 and TRBJ2-4, with 8 positions matching TRBD1. Trimming cost V 5 bases and J 10 bases; bases outside gene matches: 7. The CDR3 runs to 13 residues. Germline V CDR1 and CDR2: MDHEN, SYDVKM. CDR3 sequence reads: CASSDPGGGIQYF. The DNA for the CDR3 is TGTGCCAGCAGTGATCCAGGGGGCGGGATTCAGTACTTC.

The chain combines TRBV27 with TRBJ1-2; 10 positions match TRBD1. Trimming at V came to 6 bases and at J to 8 bases, leaving 6 bases not matched to a gene. The CDR3 is made up of 13 amino acids. The germline gives CDR1 MNHEY, CDR2 SMNVEV (reference sequence). This CDR3 is CASRPGTGVGYTF. The CDR3 bases are TGTGCCAGCAGACCGGGGACAGGGGTAGGCTACACCTTC.

This chain uses TRBV28 with TRBJ2-1; TRBD2 agrees at 8 bases. The CDR3 loop spans 15 amino acids. Germline V gene lookup returns CDR1 MDHEN and CDR2 SYDVKM. J was trimmed by 4 bases and V by 7 bases; bases with no gene match: 9. DNA of the CDR3: TGTGCCAGCATTCCGAGCGGGAGTCAGTACAATGAGCAGTTCTTC. Translated: CASIPSGSQYNEQFF.

This rearrangement joins TRBV9 to TRBJ2-5; 8 nucleotides line up with TRBD2. Trimming took 0 bases from V and 1 from J; bases not matched to a gene: 8. The germline CDR1 and CDR2 sequences are SGDLS and YYNGEE. There are 17 residues in the CDR3. CDR3 sequence reads: CASSVGGSSGSQETQYF. The CDR3 DNA sequence: TGTGCCAGCAGCGTAGGAGGGTCTAGCGGGTCCCAAGAGACCCAGTACTTC.

V is TRBV15 and J is TRBJ1-1; D is undetermined. The CDR3 extends over 13 amino acids. Germline values: CDR1 LNHNV, CDR2 YYDKDF (reference sequence). V dropped 0 bases and J dropped 6 bases, with 8 bases sitting between them. This chain's CDR3 is CATSRDRRAEAFF. The CDR3 DNA reads as TGTGCCACCAGCAGAGATAGGAGGGCTGAAGCTTTCTTT.

The genes are TRBV28 and TRBJ2-2, with D perhaps matching TRBD1 (6 bases). The germline V gene has CDR1 MDHEN and CDR2 SYDVKM. CDR3 size: 15 residues. V dropped 4 bases and J dropped 4 bases, with 13 bases sitting between them. Here the CDR3 reads CASSSRDRPTGELFF. The CDR3 DNA reads TGTGCCAGCAGTTCCCGCGACAGGCCCACCGGGGAGCTGTTTTTT.

The chain links TRBV2 to TRBJ2-3; D not resolved. The CDR3 is 13 amino acids. Germline V gene lookup returns CDR1 SNHLY and CDR2 FYNNEI. Here the CDR3 reads CAWAPTSTDTQYF. In DNA, the CDR3 is TGTGCGTGGGCTCCAACTAGCACAGATACGCAGTATTTT.

The CDR3 is CASSRLPSTRGSDTQYF. In nucleotides, the CDR3 is TGCGCCAGCAGCCGCCTACCCTCGACTAGAGGGTCAGATACGCAGTATTTT. The rearrangement joins TRBV4-1 to TRBJ2-3; D is possibly TRBD2 (6 bases). The V gene's germline CDR1 is MGHRA and CDR2 YSYEKL. V lost 4 bases to trimming and J lost 4 bases, with 21 bases between them. The CDR3 spans 17 residues.

V and J are TRBV5-5 and TRBJ1-3; no clear D gene. Per germline, CDR1 SGHKS and CDR2 YYEKEE (reference sequence). The CDR3 sequence is 13 residues long. Trimming stripped 2 bases from V and 0 bases from J, with 3 bases between. The CDR3 DNA reads as TGTGCCAGCAGCTTACTCTCTGGAAACACCATATATTTT. This sequence encodes CASSLLSGNTIYF.

This chain connects TRBV6-6 to TRBJ2-7; D possibly corresponds to TRBD2 (5 bases). V lost 2 bases, J lost 0 bases, and 11 bases lay in between. The CDR3 loop spans 15 amino acids. Looked up from germline, CDR1 is MNHNY and CDR2 is SVGAGI (reference sequence). In DNA form, the CDR3 reads TGTGCCAGCAGTTACACAGCGGAGGTCTCCTACGAGCAGTACTTC. Its protein product is CASSYTAEVSYEQYF.

V usage is TRBV28 and J usage is TRBJ2-5; the D gene is possibly TRBD1 (6 bases). The CDR3 is 16 residues long. Germline CDR1 and CDR2: MDHEN and SYDVKM. V was cut by 4 bases and J by 1 base, with 16 bases left in between. CDR3 amino acids: CASSSHMEGGQETQYF. The DNA of the CDR3 is TGTGCCAGCAGTTCACATATGGAAGGGGGCCAAGAGACCCAGTACTTC.